The clone carrying this T cell receptor (beta chain) turned up a few times. The antigen remains undetermined. These data are taken from a study of T cell responses to AZD1222 COVID-19 vaccine. Study-level points and caveats: There were vaccine-associated CD4 TCRs across spike, dominant at 160-218 and 743-854. Baseline serostatus was positive in only five to seven AZD1222 recipients. Clonal diversity may have been underestimated, and the donors were mostly white British, with more females than males. Repertoires were obtained only post-peak T cell response.

V lost 9 bases to trimming and J lost 7 bases, with 15 bases between them. The CDR3 covers 13 residues. Per the germline V gene, CDR1 is MRHNA and CDR2 is SNTAGT. Repertoires were generated with immunoSEQ multiplex PCR, while TCRdb's copy carries only in-frame clones and drops some. The table lists under 200,000 clones, 85% to 90% of them singletons. The sequence derives from an adult in good health. This chain connects TRBV6-4 to TRBJ1-4; D gene uncertain. Sequenced here: peripheral blood, sampled on day 0 of MenACWY control vaccination. This CDR3 reads CARSPRGCEKLFF. CDR3 nucleotide sequence: TGTGCCAGATCGCCGCGAGGATGTGAAAAACTGTTTTTT.